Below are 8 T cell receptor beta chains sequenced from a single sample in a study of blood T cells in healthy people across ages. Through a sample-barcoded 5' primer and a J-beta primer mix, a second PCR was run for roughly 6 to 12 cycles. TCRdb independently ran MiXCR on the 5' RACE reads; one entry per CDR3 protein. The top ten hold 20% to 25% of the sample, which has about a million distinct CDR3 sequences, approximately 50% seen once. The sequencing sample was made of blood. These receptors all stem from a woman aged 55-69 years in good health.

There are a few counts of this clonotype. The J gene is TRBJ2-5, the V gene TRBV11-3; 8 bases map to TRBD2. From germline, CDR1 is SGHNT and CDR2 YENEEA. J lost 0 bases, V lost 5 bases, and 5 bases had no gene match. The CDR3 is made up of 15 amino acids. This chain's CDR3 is CASSSGRGDQETQYF. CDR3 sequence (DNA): TGTGCCAGCAGCAGCGGGCGGGGGGACCAAGAGACCCAGTACTTC.

CDR3 DNA sequence: TGTGCCAGCAGAAAGCCAGGGGGTCGTAACTATGGCTACACCTTC. It yields the protein CASRKPGGRNYGYTF. The chain uses TRBV11-2 and TRBJ1-2; 7 bases map to TRBD1. Germline V CDR1 and CDR2: SGHAT, FQNNGV. J lost 1 base, V lost 6 bases, and 8 bases had no gene match. This CDR3 comprises 15 residues.

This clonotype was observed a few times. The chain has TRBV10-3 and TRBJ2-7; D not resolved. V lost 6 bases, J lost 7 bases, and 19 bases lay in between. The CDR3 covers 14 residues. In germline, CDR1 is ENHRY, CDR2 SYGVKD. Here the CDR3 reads CAIREDGSYNEQYF. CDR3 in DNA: TGTGCCATCAGAGAGGACGGTTCCTACAATGAGCAGTACTTC.

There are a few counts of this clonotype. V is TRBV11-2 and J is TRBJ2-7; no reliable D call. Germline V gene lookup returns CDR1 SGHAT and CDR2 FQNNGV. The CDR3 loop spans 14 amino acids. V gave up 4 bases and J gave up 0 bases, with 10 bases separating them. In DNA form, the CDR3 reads TGTGCCAGCAGCTATGGACCGGACTCCTACGAGCAGTACTTC. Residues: CASSYGPDSYEQYF.

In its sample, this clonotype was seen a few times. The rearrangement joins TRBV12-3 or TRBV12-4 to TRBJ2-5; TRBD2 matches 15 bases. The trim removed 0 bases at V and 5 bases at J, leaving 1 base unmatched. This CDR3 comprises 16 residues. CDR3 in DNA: TGTGCCAGCAGTTTAGCTGGGACTAGCGGGAGGGAGACCCAGTACTTC. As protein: CASSLAGTSGRETQYF.

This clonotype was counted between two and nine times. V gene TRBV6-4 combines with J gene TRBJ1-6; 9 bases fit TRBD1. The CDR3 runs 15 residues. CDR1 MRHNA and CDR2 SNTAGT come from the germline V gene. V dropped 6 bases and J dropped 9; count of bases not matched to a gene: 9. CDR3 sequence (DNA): TGTGCCAGCAGGCGGGTACAGGGGGCCTCTTCACCCCTCCACTTT. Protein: CASRRVQGASSPLHF.

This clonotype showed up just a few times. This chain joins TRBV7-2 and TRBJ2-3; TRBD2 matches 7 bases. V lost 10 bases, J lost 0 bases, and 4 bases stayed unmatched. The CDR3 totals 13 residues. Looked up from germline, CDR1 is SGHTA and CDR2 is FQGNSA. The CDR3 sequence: CATPSGSTDTQYF. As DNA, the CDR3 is TGTGCCACCCCTAGCGGAAGCACAGATACGCAGTATTTT.

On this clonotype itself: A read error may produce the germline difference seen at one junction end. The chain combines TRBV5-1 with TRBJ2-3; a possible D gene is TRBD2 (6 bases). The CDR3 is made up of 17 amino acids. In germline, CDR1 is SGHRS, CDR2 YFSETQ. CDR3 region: CASSPEAGNDGTDTQYF. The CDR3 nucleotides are TGCGCCAGCAGCCCCGAGGCGGGGAACGACGGCACAGACACGCAGTATTTT.